The clone carrying this TCR beta chain is a singleton in its sample. Here immunoSEQ multiplex PCR was the method, and the copy in TCRdb shows in-frame clones only, minus some. The table includes 1 million to 1.2 million clones, 77% detected once. The data derive from a study of shared clonotypes between healthy human individuals. Study details: A donor's plate count was three for CD4 naive and three for CD4 memory; CD8 naive had two and CD8 memory one.

The germline V and J ends were trimmed by 9 bases and 0 bases, with 21 bases remaining between them. The germline gives CDR1 LNHNV, CDR2 YYDKDF (reference sequence). CDR3 length: 17 amino acids. The TCR was taken from a man between 18 and 35 years old in good health. Some clones in this sample may be carry-over from other donors' samples. The sample taken for sequencing was memory CD4+ T cells from PBMCs. Subset indicated: CD45RA-negative fraction. The rearrangement uses TRBV15 and TRBJ1-3, with D unclear. The CDR3 loop is CATSKDRRPNSGNTIYF. The CDR3 nucleotides read TGTGCCACTTCCAAGGATCGGAGGCCAAACTCTGGAAACACCATATATTTT.